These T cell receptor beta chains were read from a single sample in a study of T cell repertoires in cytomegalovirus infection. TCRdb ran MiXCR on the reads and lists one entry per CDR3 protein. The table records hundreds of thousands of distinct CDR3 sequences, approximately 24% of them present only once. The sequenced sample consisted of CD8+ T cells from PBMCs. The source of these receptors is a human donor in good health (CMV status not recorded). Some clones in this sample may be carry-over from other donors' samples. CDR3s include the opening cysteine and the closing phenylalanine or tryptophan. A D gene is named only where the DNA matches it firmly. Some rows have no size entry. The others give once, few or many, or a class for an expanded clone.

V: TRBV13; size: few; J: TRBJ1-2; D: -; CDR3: CASSPGRLSYPGYTF; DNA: TGTGCCAGCAGCCCCGGGCGGTTGTCGTATCCTGGCTACACCTTC
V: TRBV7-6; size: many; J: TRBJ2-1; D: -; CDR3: CASSSRTGNSYNEQFF; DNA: TGTGCCAGCAGCTCGCGTACGGGGAACTCCTACAATGAGCAGTTCTTC
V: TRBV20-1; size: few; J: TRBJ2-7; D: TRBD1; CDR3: CSAPAGTGARVEQYF; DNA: TGCAGTGCCCCTGCGGGGACAGGGGCTAGGGTCGAGCAGTACTTC
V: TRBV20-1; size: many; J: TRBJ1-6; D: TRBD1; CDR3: CSARDWTGGGSPLHF; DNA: TGCAGTGCTAGAGATTGGACAGGGGGCGGTTCACCCCTCCACTTT
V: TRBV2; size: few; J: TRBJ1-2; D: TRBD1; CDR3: CASQDRRTGNYGYTF; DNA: TGTGCCTCTCAGGACAGGAGGACTGGTAACTATGGCTACACCTTC
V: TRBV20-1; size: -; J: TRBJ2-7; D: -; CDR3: CSARTELPYEQYF; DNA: TGCAGTGCTCGAACAGAACTCCCCTACGAGCAGTACTTC
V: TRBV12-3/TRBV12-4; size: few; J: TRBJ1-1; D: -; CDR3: CASRIDRTYNTEAFF; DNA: TGTGCCAGCAGAATAGACAGGACCTATAACACTGAAGCTTTCTTT
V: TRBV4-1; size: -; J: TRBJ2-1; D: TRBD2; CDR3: CASSQEPSGGNNEQFF; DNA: TGCGCCAGCAGCCAAGAACCTAGCGGGGGGAACAATGAGCAGTTCTTC
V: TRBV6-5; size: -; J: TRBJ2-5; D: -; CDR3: CASSYTGGQETQYF; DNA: TGTGCCAGCAGTTACACCGGGGGCCAAGAGACCCAGTACTTC
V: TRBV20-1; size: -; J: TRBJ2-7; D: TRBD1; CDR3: CSARPTGVHEQYF; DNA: TGCAGTGCTAGACCGACAGGGGTCCACGAGCAGTACTTC
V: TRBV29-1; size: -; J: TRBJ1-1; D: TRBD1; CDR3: CSDWTGGTEAFF; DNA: TGCAGCGATTGGACAGGGGGCACTGAAGCTTTCTTT
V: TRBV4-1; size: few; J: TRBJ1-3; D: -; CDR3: CASSQDLGAGNTIYF; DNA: TGCGCCAGCAGCCAAGATCTAGGGGCTGGAAACACCATATATTTT
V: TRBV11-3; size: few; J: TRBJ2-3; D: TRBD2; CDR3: CASSLRVAGPSTDTQYF; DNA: TGTGCCAGCAGCTTACGGGTAGCGGGACCTAGCACAGATACGCAGTATTTT
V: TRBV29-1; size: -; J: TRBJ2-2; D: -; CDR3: CSVPRDLNTGEPFF; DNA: TGCAGCGTGCCCCGGGACCTCAACACCGGGGAGCCGTTTTTT
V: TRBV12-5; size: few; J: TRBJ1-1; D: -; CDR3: CASNFAGGHPNTEAFF; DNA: TGTGCTAGCAACTTCGCCGGGGGACACCCGAACACTGAAGCTTTCTTT
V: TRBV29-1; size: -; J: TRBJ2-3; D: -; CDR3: CSVEDDQSTDTQYF; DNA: TGCAGCGTTGAAGATGACCAGAGCACAGATACGCAGTATTTT
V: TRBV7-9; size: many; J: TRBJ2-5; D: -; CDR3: CASRPPNTGTQETQYF; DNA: TGTGCCAGCAGACCACCCAACACCGGGACCCAAGAGACCCAGTACTTC
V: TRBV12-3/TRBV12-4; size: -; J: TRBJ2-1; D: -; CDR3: CASSSSDRDYNEQFF; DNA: -
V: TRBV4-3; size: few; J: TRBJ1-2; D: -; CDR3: CASSQDDSSNYGYTF; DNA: TGCGCCAGCAGCCAAGATGACAGCTCTAACTATGGCTACACCTTC
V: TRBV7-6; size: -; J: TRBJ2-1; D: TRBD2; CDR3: CASSFTSGGYNEQCF; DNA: TGTGCCAGCAGCTTCACTAGCGGGGGGTACAATGAGCAGTGCTTC
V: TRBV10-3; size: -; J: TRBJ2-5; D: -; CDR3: CAISEDGGGEETQYF; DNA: TGTGCCATCAGTGAGGACGGCGGAGGGGAAGAGACCCAGTACTTC
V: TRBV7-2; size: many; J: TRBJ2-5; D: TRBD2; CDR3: CASSYRPGLVPETQYF; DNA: TGTGCCAGCAGCTACCGACCGGGACTAGTCCCAGAGACCCAGTACTTC
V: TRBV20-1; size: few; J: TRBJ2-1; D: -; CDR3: CSVQPNGRNEQFF; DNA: TGCAGTGTACAACCAAATGGACGCAATGAGCAGTTCTTC
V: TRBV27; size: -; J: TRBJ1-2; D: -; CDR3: CASRVSAGDYGYTF; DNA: TGTGCCAGCAGAGTTAGCGCAGGGGACTATGGCTACACCTTC
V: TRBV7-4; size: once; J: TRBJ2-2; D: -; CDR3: CVSSLSWLGSENTGELFF; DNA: TGTGTCAGCAGCTTGTCTTGGTTGGGTTCTGAGAACACCGGGGAGCTGTTTTTT
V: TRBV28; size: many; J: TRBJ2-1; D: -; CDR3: CASSLFGGANNEQFF; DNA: TGTGCCAGCAGTTTATTCGGCGGGGCTAACAATGAGCAGTTCTTC
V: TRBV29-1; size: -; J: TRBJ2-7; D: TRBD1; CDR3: CSAPGQNSYEQYF; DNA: TGCAGCGCACCGGGACAGAATTCCTACGAGCAGTACTTC
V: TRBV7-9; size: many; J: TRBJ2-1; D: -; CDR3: CASSFPRGFYNEQFF; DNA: TGTGCCAGCAGCTTCCCCAGAGGGTTCTACAATGAGCAGTTCTTC
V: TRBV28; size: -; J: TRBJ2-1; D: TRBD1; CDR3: CASRTGQGAEEQFF; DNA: TGTGCCAGCAGAACGGGACAGGGGGCGGAGGAGCAGTTCTTC
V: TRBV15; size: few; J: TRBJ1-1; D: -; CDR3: CATSRPFLNTEAFF; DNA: TGTGCCACCAGCAGACCCTTCTTAAACACTGAAGCTTTCTTT
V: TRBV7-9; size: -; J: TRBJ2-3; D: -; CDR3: CASSFARADTQYF; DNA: TGTGCCAGCAGCTTCGCAAGGGCAGATACGCAGTATTTT
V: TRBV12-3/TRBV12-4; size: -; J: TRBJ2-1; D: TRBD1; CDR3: CASSPQDRVQEEQFF; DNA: TGTGCCAGCAGTCCTCAGGACAGGGTACAGGAAGAGCAGTTCTTC
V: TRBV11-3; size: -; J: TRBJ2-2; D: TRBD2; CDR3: CASSLRGDLTGELFF; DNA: TGTGCCAGCAGCTTACGGGGGGACCTCACCGGGGAGCTGTTTTTT
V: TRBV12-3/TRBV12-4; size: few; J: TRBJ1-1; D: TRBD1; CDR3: CASSLQGASTEAFF; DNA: TGTGCCAGCAGTTTGCAGGGGGCATCAACTGAAGCTTTCTTT
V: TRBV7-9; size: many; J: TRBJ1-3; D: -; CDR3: CASNERETGNTIYF; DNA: TGTGCCAGCAACGAGAGGGAGACCGGAAACACCATATATTTT
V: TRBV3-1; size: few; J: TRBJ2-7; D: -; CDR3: CGSRSALNEQYF; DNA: TGTGGTTCACGGTCCGCGCTCAACGAGCAGTACTTC
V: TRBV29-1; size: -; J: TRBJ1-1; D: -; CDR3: CSVEVRTYTEAFF; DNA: TGCAGCGTTGAAGTACGGACTTACACTGAAGCTTTCTTT
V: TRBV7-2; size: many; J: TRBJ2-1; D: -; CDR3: CASSSHLQTSYNEQFF; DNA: TGTGCCAGCAGCTCCCACCTCCAGACCTCCTACAATGAGCAGTTCTTC
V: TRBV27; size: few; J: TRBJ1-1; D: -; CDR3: CASSQYLNTEAFF; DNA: TGTGCCAGCAGCCAGTATCTGAACACTGAAGCTTTCTTT
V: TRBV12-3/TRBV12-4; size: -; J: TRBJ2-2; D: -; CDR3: CASSPLPGTNTGELFF; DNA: TGTGCCAGCAGTCCCCTGCCAGGGACGAACACCGGGGAGCTGTTTTTT
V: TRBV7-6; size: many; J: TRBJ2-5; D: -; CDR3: CASSLRGESLISETQYF; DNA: TGTGCCAGCAGCCTCCGGGGCGAGTCCTTAATTAGCGAGACCCAGTACTTC
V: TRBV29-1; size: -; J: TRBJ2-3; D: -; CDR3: CSVGGPRRDTQYF; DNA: TGCAGCGTTGGGGGACCAAGAAGGGATACGCAGTATTTT